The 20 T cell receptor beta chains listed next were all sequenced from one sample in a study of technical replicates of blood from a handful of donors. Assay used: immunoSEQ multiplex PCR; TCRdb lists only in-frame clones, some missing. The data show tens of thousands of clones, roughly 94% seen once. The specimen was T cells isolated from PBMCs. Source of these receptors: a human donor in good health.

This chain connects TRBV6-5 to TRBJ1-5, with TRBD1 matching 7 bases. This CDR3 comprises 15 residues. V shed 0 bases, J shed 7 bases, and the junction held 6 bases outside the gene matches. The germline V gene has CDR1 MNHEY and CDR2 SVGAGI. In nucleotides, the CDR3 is TGTGCCAGCAGTTACTCGAGACAGGGAGGACAGCCCCAGCATTTT. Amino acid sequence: CASSYSRQGGQPQHF.

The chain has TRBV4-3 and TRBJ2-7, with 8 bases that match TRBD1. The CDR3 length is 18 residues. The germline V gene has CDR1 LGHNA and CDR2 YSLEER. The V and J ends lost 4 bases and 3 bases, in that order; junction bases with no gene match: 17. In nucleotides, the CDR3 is TGCGCCAGCAGCCGTCTCACCCCCCTGCCGGGACAGGACTACGAGCAGTACTTC. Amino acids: CASSRLTPLPGQDYEQYF.

The CDR3, as DNA: TGTGCCAGCAGTCGACAGCTAGGAAAGACCCAGTACTTC. Protein: CASSRQLGKTQYF. The chain couples TRBV28 to TRBJ2-5; a weak D match, TRBD1 (5 bases). V shed 5 bases and J shed 6 bases, with 13 bases lying between them. CDR3 length: 13 residues. CDR1 is MDHEN, CDR2 SYDVKM, per germline.

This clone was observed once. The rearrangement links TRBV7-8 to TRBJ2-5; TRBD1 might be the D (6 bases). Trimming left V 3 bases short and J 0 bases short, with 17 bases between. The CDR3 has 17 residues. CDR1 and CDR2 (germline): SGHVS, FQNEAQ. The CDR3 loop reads CASSLRQALGYQETQYF. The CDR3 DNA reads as TGTGCCAGCAGCTTGAGACAGGCCCTCGGCTACCAAGAGACCCAGTACTTC.

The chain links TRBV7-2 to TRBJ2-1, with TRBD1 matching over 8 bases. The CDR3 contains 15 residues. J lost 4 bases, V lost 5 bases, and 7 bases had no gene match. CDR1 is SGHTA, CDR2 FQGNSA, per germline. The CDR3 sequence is CASSAPGQGYNEQFF. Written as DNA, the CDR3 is TGTGCCAGCAGCGCCCCCGGACAGGGATACAATGAGCAGTTCTTC.

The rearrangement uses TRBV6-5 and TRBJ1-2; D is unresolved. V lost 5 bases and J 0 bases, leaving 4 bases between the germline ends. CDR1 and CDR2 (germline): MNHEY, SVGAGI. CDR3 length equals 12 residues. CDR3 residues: CASSPSNYGYTF. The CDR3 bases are TGTGCCAGCAGTCCCTCTAACTATGGCTACACCTTC.

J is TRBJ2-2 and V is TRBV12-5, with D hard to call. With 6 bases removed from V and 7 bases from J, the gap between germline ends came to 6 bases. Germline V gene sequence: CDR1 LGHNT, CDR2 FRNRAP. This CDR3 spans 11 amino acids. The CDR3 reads CASGLYGELFF. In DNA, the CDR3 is TGTGCTAGTGGCTTATACGGGGAGCTGTTTTTT. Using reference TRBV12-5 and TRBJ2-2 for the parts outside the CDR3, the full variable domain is DARVTQTPRHKVTEMGQEVTMRCQPILGHNTVFWYRQTMMQGLELLAYFRNRAPLDDSGMPKDRFSAEMPDATLATLKIQPSEPRDSAVYFCASGLYGELFFGEGSRLTVL.

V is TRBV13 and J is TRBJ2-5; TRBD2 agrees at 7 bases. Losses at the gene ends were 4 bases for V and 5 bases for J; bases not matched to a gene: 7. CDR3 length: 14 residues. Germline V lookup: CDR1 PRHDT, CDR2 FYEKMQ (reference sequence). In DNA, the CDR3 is TGTGCCAGCAGCTGGTGGGAGGGAGGGGAGACCCAGTACTTC. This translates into CASSWWEGGETQYF.

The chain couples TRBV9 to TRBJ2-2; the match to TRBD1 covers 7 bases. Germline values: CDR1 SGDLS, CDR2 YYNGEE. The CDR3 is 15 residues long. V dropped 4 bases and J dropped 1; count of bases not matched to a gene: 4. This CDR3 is CASSPWTGNTGELFF. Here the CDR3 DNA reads TGTGCCAGCAGCCCTTGGACAGGGAACACCGGGGAGCTGTTTTTT.

CDR3 protein: CASSYSILADSYEQYF. In nucleotides, the CDR3 is TGTGCCAGCAGTTACTCGATACTAGCGGATTCCTACGAGCAGTACTTC. The chain joins TRBV6-5 to TRBJ2-7; 8 bases fit TRBD2. With 0 bases clipped from V and 1 base from J, the junction kept 5 bases outside the gene matches. Germline V lookup: CDR1 MNHEY, CDR2 SVGAGI. The CDR3 covers 16 residues.

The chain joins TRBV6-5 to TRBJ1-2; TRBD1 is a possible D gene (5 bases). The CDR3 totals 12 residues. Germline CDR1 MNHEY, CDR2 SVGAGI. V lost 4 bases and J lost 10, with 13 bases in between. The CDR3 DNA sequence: TGTGCCAGCAGTTTACAGGAGGGAGACTACACCTTC. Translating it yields CASSLQEGDYTF.

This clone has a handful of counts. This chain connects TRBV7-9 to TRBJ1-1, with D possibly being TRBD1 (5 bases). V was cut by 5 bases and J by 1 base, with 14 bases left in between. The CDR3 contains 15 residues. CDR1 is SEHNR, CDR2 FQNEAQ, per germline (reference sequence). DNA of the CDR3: TGTGCCAGCAGCGTTCCTTTAACAGGGAACACTGAAGCTTTCTTT. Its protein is CASSVPLTGNTEAFF.

The CDR3, as DNA: TGTGCCAGCAGCTTAGGTACGACAGGGTTCGAGCAGTTCTTC. Its translation: CASSLGTTGFEQFF. The chain links TRBV7-8 to TRBJ2-1, with TRBD1 matching 7 bases. Germline CDR1 SGHVS, CDR2 FQNEAQ. CDR3 size: 14 residues. V trimming: 1 base; J trimming: 10 bases; junction bases outside the gene matches: 7.

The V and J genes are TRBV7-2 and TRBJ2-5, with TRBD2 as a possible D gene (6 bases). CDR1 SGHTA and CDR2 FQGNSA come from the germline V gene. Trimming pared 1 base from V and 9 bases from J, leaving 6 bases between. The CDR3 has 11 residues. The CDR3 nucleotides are TGTGCCAGCAGCTTAGGACTAGCCCAGTACTTC. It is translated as CASSLGLAQYF.

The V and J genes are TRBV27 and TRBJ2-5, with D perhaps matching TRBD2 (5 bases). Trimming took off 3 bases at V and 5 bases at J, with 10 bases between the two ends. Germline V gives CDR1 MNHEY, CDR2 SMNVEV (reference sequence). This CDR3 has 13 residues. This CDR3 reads CASSFHSGETQYF. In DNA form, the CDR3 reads TGTGCCAGCAGTTTCCATTCGGGGGAGACCCAGTACTTC.

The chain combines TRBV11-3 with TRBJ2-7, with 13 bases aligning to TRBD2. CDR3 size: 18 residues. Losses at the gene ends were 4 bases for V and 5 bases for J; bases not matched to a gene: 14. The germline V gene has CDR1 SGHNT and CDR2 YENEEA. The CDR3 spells CASSSPWGLAGTSHEQYF. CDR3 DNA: TGTGCCAGCAGCTCTCCTTGGGGACTAGCGGGGACCTCTCACGAGCAGTACTTC. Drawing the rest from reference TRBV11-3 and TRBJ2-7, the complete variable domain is EAGVVQSPRYKIIEKKQPVAFWCNPISGHNTLYWYLQNLGQGPELLIRYENEEAVDDSQLPKDRFSAERLKGVDSTLKIQPAELGDSAVYLCASSSPWGLAGTSHEQYFGPGTRLTVT.

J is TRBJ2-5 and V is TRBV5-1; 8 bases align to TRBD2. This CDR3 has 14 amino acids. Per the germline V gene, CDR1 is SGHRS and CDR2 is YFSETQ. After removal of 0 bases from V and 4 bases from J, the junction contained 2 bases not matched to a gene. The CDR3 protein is CASSLEAGAETQYF. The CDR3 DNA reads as TGCGCCAGCAGCTTGGAAGCGGGAGCAGAGACCCAGTACTTC.

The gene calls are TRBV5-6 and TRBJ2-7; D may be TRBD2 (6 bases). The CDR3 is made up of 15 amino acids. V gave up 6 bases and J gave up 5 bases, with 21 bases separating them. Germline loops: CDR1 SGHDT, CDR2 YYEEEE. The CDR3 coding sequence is TGTGCCAGCACCATCTCAGGAGGGTTGAGAGACGAGCAGTACTTC. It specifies CASTISGGLRDEQYF.

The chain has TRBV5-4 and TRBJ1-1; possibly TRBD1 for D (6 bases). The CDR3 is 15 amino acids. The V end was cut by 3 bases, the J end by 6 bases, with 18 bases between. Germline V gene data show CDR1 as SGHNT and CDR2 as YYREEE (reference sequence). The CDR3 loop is CASSSMGHSFAEAFF. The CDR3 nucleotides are TGTGCCAGCAGCTCTATGGGACACTCGTTCGCTGAAGCTTTCTTT.

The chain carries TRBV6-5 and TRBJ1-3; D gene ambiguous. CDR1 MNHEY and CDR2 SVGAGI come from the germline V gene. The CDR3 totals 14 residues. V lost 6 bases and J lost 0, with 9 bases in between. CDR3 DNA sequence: TGTGCCAGCAGACTCCGGGGCTCTGGAAACACCATATATTTT. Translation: CASRLRGSGNTIYF.